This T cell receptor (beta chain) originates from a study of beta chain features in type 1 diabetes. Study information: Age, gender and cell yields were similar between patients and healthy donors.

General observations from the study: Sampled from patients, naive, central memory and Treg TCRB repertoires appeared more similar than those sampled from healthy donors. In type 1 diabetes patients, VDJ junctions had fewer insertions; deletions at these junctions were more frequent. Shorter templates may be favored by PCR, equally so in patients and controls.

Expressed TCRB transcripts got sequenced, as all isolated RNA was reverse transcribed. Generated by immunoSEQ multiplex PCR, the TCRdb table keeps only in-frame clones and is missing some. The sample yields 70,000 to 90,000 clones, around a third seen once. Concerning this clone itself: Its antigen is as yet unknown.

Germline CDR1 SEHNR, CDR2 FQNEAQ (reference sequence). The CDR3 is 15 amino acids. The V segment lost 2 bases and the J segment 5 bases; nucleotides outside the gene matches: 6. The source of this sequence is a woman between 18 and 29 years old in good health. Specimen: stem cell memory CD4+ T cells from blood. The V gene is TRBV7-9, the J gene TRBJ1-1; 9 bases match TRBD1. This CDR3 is CASSLTQGQGTEAFF. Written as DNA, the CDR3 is TGTGCCAGCAGCTTAACCCAAGGACAGGGGACTGAAGCTTTCTTT.